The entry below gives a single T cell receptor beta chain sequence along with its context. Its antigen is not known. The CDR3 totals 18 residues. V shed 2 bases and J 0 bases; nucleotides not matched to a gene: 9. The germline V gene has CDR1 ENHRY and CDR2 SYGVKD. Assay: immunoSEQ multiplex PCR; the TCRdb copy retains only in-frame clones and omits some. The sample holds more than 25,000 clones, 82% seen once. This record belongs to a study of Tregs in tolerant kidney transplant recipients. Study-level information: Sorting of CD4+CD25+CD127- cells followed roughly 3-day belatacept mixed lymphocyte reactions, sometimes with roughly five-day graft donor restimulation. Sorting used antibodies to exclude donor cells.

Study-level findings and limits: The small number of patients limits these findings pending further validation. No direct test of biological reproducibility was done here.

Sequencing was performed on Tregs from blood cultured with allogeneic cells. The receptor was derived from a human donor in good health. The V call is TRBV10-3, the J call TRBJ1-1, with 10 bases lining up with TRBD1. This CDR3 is CAISEPRDRGEMNTEAFF. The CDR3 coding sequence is TGTGCCATCAGTGAGCCTCGGGACAGGGGCGAAATGAACACTGAAGCTTTCTTT.